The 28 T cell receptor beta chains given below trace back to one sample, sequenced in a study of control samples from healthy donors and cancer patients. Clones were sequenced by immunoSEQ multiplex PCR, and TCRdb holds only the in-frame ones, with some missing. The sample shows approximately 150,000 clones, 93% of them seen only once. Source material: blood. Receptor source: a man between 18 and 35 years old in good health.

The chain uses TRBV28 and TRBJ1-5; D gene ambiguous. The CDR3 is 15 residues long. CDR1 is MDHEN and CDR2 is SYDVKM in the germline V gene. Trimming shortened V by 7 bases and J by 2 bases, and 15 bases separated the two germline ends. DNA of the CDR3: TGTGCCAGCATCCCTTCTTTCTTGGGCAATCAGCCCCAGCATTTT. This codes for CASIPSFLGNQPQHF.

The CDR3 bases are TGTGCCAGCAGTCCCAGGGGCCTCTACGAGCAGTACTTC. Its translation is CASSPRGLYEQYF. This chain links TRBV6-5 with TRBJ2-7, with a tentative D call TRBD1 (6 bases). The CDR3 is 13 residues long. Germline values: CDR1 MNHEY, CDR2 SVGAGI. The V gene lost 5 bases and the J gene lost 3 bases, with 11 bases spanning the gap.

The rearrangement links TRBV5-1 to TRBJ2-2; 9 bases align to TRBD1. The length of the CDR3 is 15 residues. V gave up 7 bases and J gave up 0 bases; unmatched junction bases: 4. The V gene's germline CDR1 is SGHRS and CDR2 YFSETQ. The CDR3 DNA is TGCGCCAGCTGGACAGGGGCCCCGAACACCGGGGAGCTGTTTTTT. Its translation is CASWTGAPNTGELFF.

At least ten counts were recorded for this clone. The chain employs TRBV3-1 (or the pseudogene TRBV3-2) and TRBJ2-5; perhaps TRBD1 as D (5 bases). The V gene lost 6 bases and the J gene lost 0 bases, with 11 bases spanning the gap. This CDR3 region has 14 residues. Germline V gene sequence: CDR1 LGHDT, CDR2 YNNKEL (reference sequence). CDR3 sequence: CASSFGHYQETQYF. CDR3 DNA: TGTGCCAGCAGTTTTGGACATTACCAAGAGACCCAGTACTTC.

The CDR3 protein is CASSATTWTGEDSPLHF. The CDR3 bases are TGTGCCAGCAGCGCTACCACTTGGACAGGGGAGGATTCACCCCTCCACTTT. The rearrangement uses TRBV9 and TRBJ1-6; 9 bases agree with TRBD1. The CDR3 length is 17 residues. Germline V gene data show CDR1 as SGDLS and CDR2 as YYNGEE. Trimming removed 3 bases from V and 8 bases from J; junction bases left unmatched: 12.

The CDR3 reads CASSEGSEQFF. In DNA, the CDR3 is TGTGCCAGCAGTGAAGGGAGTGAGCAGTTCTTC. The V call is TRBV2, the J call TRBJ2-1; D is undetermined. This CDR3 spans 11 amino acids. Trimming removed 1 base at V and 9 bases at J, with 4 bases between. From germline, CDR1 is SNHLY and CDR2 FYNNEI.

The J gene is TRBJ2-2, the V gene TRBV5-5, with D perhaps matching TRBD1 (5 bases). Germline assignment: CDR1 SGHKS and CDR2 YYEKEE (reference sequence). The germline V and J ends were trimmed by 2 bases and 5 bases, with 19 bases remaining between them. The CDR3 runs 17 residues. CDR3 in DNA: TGTGCCAGCAGCTTTAGGGGTCTCCTCCCCCGGACCGGGGAGCTGTTTTTT. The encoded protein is CASSFRGLLPRTGELFF.

CDR3: CASSLARDYTINTQYF. The CDR3 DNA is TGCGCCAGCAGCTTGGCCCGGGACTACACCATTAATACGCAGTATTTT. V usage is TRBV5-1 and J usage is TRBJ2-3, with 7 nucleotides matching TRBD2. CDR1 is SGHRS, CDR2 YFSETQ, per germline. The CDR3 sequence is 16 residues long. Trimming took 0 bases from V and 7 from J; bases not matched to a gene: 11.

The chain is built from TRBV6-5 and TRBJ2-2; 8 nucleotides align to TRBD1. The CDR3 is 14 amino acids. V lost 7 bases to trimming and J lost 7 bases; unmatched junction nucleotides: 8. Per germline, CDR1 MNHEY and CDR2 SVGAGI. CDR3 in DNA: TGTGCCAGCATCCAGCAGGGGGCCAACGGGGAGCTGTTTTTT. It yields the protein CASIQQGANGELFF.

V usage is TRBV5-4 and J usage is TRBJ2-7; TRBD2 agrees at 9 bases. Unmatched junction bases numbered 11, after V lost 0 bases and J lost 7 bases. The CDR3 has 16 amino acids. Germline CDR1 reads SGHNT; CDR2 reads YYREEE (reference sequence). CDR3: CASSLGAAGGFREQYF. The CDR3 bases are TGTGCCAGCAGCTTGGGCGCAGCGGGAGGTTTTAGAGAGCAGTACTTC. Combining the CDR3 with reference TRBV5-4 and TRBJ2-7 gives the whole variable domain ETGVTQSPTHLIKTRGQQVTLRCSSQSGHNTVSWYQQALGQGPQFIFQYYREEENGRGNFPPRFSGLQFPNYSSELNVNALELDDSALYLCASSLGAAGGFREQYFGPGTRLTVT.

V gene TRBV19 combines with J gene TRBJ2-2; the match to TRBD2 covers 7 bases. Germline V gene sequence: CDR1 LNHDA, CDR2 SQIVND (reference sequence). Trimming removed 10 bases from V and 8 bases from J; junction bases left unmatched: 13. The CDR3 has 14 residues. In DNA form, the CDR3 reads TGTGCCACCTTCCGGGGGGAGGGGCCAGGGGAGCTGTTTTTT. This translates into CATFRGEGPGELFF.

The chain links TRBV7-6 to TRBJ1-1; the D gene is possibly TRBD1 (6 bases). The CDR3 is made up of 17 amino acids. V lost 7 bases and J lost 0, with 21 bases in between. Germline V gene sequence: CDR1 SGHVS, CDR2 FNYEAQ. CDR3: CASTQVGGAFMNTEAFF. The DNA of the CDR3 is TGTGCCAGCACCCAGGTGGGGGGGGCTTTCATGAACACTGAAGCTTTCTTT.

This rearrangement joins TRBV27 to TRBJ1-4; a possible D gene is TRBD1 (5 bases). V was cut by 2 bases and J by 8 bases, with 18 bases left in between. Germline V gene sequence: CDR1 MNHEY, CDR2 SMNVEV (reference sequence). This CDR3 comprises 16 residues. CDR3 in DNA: TGTGCCAGCAGTTTACAGCCTCCGTCGTCAGGGGAAAAACTGTTTTTT. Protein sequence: CASSLQPPSSGEKLFF.

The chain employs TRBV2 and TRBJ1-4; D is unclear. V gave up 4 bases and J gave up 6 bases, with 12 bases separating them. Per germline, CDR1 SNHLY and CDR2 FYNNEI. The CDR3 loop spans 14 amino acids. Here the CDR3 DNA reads TGTGCCAGCAGTGTCAATGGGTATGATGAAAAACTGTTTTTT. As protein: CASSVNGYDEKLFF.

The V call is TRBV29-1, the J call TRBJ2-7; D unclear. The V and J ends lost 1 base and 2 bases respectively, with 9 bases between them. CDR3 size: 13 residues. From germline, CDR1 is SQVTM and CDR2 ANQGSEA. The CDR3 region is CSVEVLGAYEQYF. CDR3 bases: TGCAGCGTTGAAGTATTAGGCGCCTACGAGCAGTACTTC.

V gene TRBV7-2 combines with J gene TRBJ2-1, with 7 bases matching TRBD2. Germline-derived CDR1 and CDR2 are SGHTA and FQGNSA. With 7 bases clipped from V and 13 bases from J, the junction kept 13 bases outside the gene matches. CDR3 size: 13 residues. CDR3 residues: CASTVELRGIQFF. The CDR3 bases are TGTGCCAGCACCGTAGAACTGCGGGGGATACAGTTCTTC.

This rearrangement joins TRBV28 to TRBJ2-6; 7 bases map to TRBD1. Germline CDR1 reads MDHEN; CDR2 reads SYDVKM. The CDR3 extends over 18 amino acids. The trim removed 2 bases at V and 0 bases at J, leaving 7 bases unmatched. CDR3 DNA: TGTGCCAGCAGTTTAGCCACGGGACAGTTCTCTGGGGCCAACGTCCTGACTTTC. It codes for CASSLATGQFSGANVLTF.

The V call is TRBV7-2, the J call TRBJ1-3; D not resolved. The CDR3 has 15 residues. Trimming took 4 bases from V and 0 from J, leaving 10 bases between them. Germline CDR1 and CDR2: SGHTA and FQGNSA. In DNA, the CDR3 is TGTGCCAGCAGCTCACGACGTAACTCTGGAAACACCATATATTTT. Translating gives CASSSRRNSGNTIYF.

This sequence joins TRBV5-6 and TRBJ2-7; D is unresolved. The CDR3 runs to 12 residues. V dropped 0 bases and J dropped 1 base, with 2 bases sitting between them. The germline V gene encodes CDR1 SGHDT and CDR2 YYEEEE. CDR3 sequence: CASSLESYEQYF. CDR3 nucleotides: TGTGCCAGCAGCTTGGAATCCTACGAGCAGTACTTC.

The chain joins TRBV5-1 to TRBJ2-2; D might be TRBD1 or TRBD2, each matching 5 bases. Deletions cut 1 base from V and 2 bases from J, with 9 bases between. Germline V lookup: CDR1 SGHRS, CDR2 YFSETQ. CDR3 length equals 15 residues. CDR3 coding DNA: TGCGCCAGCAGCTTGATGGGGGATAACACCGGGGAGCTGTTTTTT. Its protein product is CASSLMGDNTGELFF. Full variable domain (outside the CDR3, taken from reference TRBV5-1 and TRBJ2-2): KAGVTQTPRYLIKTRGQQVTLSCSPISGHRSVSWYQQTPGQGLQFLFEYFSETQRNKGNFPGRFSGRQFSNSRSEMNVSTLELGDSALYLCASSLMGDNTGELFFGEGSRLTVL.

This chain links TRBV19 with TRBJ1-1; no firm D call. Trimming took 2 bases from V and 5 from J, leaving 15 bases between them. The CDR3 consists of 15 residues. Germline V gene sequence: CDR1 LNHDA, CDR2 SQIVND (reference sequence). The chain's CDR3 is CASSIRREGSTEAFF. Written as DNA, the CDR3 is TGTGCCAGTAGTATAAGACGTGAGGGTAGTACTGAAGCTTTCTTT.

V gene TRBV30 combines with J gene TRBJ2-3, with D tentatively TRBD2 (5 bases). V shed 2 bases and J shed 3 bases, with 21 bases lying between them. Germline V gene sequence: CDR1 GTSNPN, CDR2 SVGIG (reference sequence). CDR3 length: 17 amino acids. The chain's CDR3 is CAWSTPGDWVRTDTQYF. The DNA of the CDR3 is TGTGCCTGGAGTACCCCCGGGGATTGGGTGCGAACAGATACGCAGTATTTT.

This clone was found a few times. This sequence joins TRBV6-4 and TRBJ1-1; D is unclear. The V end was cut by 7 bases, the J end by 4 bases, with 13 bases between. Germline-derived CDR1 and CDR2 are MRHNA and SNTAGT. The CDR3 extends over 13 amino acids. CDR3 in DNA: TGTGCCAGCAAATTAAATGGGGTCACTGAAGCTTTCTTT. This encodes CASKLNGVTEAFF.

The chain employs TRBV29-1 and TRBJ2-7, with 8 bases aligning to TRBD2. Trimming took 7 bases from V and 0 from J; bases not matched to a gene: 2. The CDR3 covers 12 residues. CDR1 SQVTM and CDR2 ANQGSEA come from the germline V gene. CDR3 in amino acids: CSGGRTSYEQYF. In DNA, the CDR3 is TGCAGCGGCGGGAGGACCTCCTACGAGCAGTACTTC.

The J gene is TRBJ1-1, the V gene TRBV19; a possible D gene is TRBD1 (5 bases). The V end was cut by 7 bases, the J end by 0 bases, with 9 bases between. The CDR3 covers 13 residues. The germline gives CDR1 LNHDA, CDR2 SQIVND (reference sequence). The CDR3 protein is CASKGNMNTEAFF. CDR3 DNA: TGTGCCAGTAAGGGGAACATGAACACTGAAGCTTTCTTT.

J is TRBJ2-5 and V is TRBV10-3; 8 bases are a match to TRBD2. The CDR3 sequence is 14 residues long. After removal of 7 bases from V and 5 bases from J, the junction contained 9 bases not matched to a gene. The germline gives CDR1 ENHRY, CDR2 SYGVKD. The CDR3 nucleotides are TGTGCCATCAAGCGGGAGATGACCTTGGAGACCCAGTACTTC. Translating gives CAIKREMTLETQYF.

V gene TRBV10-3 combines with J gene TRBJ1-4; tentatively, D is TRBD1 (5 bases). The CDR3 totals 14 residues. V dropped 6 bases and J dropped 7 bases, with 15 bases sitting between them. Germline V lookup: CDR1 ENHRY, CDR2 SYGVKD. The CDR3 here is CAIRQGTSAEKLFF. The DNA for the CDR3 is TGTGCCATCAGGCAGGGTACCAGCGCTGAAAAACTGTTTTTT.

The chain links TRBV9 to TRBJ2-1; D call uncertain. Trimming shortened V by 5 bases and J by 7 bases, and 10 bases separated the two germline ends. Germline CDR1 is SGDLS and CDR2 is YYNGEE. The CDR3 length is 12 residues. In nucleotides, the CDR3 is TGTGCCAGCAGTAAAACTCGGAATGAGCAGTTCTTC. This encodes CASSKTRNEQFF. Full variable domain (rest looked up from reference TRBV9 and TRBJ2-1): DSGVTQTPKHLITATGQRVTLRCSPRSGDLSVYWYQQSLDQGLQFLIQYYNGEERAKGNILERFSAQQFPDLHSELNLSSLELGDSALYFCASSKTRNEQFFGPGTRLTVL.